This entry is about one T cell receptor beta chain. What it recognizes is unknown. Sample barcodes and UMIs were carried by the TCR alpha and TCR beta cDNA libraries that 5'RACE generated with constant-segment primers. TCRdb re-called the 5' RACE reads with MiXCR, one entry per CDR3 protein. The data show roughly 500,000 distinct CDR3 sequences, with roughly 22% seen just once and around 12% held by the top ten. This sample stems from a study of T-cell memory formation after mild COVID-19. Overall study results and limits: CD4/CD8 balance held among clones contracting day 15 to 85, and later expanders leaned CD4+. Specificity for SARS-CoV-2 was not confirmed among the second-wave clones peaking on day 37. In pre-infection memory, a portion of responding clones appeared, which suggested that cross-reactive memory joined.

Trimming took off 5 bases at V and 0 bases at J, with 10 bases between the two ends. Germline V gives CDR1 DFQATT, CDR2 SNEGSKA (reference sequence). The CDR3 consists of 14 residues. Material for sequencing was PBMCs or a T cell subset sorted from them (not recorded which). The chain carries TRBV20-1 and TRBJ2-2; TRBD1 is a possible D gene (6 bases). The TCR comes from an adult woman who had mild COVID-19 (a few samples of this study predate the infection). Cell type and time point are not known. The CDR3 DNA sequence: TGCAGTGCTGATAAGGGGGCGAACACCGGGGAGCTGTTTTTT. Translation: CSADKGANTGELFF.